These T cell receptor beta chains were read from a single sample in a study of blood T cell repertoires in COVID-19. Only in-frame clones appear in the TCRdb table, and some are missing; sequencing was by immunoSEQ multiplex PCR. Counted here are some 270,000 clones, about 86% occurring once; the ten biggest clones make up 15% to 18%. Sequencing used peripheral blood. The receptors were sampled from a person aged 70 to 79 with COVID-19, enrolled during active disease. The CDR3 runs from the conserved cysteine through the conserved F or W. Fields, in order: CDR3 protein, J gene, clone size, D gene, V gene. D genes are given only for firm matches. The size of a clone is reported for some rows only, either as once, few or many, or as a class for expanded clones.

CASRRAGTDTQYF,TRBJ2-3,NA,NA,TRBV7-3
CASSTRQTNQPQHF,TRBJ1-5,NA,NA,TRBV28
CASLGQDFYEQYF,TRBJ2-7,NA,TRBD1,TRBV28
CATLNRTRTEAFF,TRBJ1-1,NA,NA,TRBV18
CASSPSWDRQETQYF,TRBJ2-5,NA,TRBD1,TRBV18
CASSLDTEGGTDTQYF,TRBJ2-3,NA,NA,TRBV11-2
CASGLGTAVGGYTF,TRBJ1-2,few,NA,TRBV12-5
CASSRIAGTAKIVTDTQYF,TRBJ2-3,NA,TRBD2,TRBV27
CASSSRFNTQYF,TRBJ2-3,few,NA,TRBV11-2
CASLRPGQGVDSPLHF,TRBJ1-6,NA,TRBD1,TRBV28
CASSTGGTQYF,TRBJ2-3,NA,NA,TRBV12-3/TRBV12-4
CASSLVRLLSAPNTGELFF,TRBJ2-2,NA,NA,TRBV5-1
CASSARQGSEQYF,TRBJ2-7,NA,TRBD1,TRBV9
CASSFAGSYGYTF,TRBJ1-2,NA,NA,TRBV5-6
CASSSSNQPGSYNEQFF,TRBJ2-1,NA,NA,TRBV11-2
CASSFLGSEQYF,TRBJ2-7,NA,NA,TRBV27
CASSLVGTGSEKLFF,TRBJ1-4,NA,TRBD1,TRBV11-2
CASSLGTGVTEAFF,TRBJ1-1,NA,TRBD1,TRBV7-3
CASNGGGQPQHF,TRBJ1-5,NA,NA,TRBV12-3/TRBV12-4
CASSLNGRGNQETQYF,TRBJ2-5,NA,TRBD2,TRBV7-2
CASSPSSVSGNTIYF,TRBJ1-3,NA,NA,TRBV9
CASSSLRDTNTEAFF,TRBJ1-1,once,NA,TRBV5-4
CASSESGRQETQYF,TRBJ2-5,NA,NA,TRBV6-1
CASSLAPTGVSEKLFF,TRBJ1-4,NA,TRBD1,TRBV5-5
CASSHRDRGDQPQHF,TRBJ1-5,NA,TRBD1,TRBV2
CASSSGQNTGELFF,TRBJ2-2,NA,NA,TRBV5-1
CASSTPTESNTGELFF,TRBJ2-2,NA,NA,TRBV28
CASRWTSGRNEQFF,TRBJ2-1,NA,TRBD2,TRBV5-8
CASSAAYEQYF,TRBJ2-7,NA,NA,TRBV9
CASSQGWGQGIANTGELFF,TRBJ2-2,NA,TRBD1,TRBV14
CASGADKYSVQFF,TRBJ2-1,once,NA,TRBV27